The 24 T cell receptor beta chains presented below share a single source sample, sequenced in a study of T cell responses to AZD1222 COVID-19 vaccine. Some clones are missing from TCRdb's copy, which holds only in-frame ones; the method was immunoSEQ multiplex PCR. The data show 120,000 or so clones, about 81% seen once. The material sequenced was peripheral blood, taken on day 0 of AZD1222 vaccination. The receptors shown here come from an adult in good health.

This clone was counted once. The chain couples TRBV28 to TRBJ2-2; D is undetermined. Germline V lookup: CDR1 MDHEN, CDR2 SYDVKM. Trimming pared 5 bases from V and 2 bases from J, leaving 12 bases between. CDR3 size: 15 residues. In nucleotides, the CDR3 is TGTGCCAGCAGTCGCAGGACGTTCAACACCGGGGAGCTGTTTTTT. Its protein is CASSRRTFNTGELFF.

This clone was picked up one time. This rearrangement joins TRBV19 to TRBJ2-3; the D is unclear. The CDR3 loop spans 17 amino acids. The germline CDR1 and CDR2 sequences are LNHDA and SQIVND (reference sequence). V was pared by 4 bases and J by 0 bases, with 17 bases between. Here the CDR3 DNA reads TGTGCCAGTAGTAAAACCCCATTTCGCGGTAGCACAGATACGCAGTATTTT. This gives the protein CASSKTPFRGSTDTQYF. Using reference TRBV19 and TRBJ2-3 for the parts outside the CDR3, the full variable domain is DGGITQSPKYLFRKEGQNVTLSCEQNLNHDAMYWYRQDPGQGLRLIYYSQIVNDFQKGDIAEGYSVSREKKESFPLTVTSAQKNPTAFYLCASSKTPFRGSTDTQYFGPGTRLTVL.

The chain joins TRBV5-8 to TRBJ1-2, with D unresolved. V was shortened by 0 bases and J by 3 bases, with 6 bases between the two germline ends. The CDR3 loop spans 13 amino acids. CDR1 and CDR2 (germline): SGHTS, YDEGEE. This CDR3 reads CASSLEVDYGYTF. The CDR3 coding sequence is TGTGCCAGCAGCTTGGAGGTCGACTATGGCTACACCTTC.

The chain couples TRBV5-1 to TRBJ1-4, with a weak D call TRBD1 (5 bases). Looked up from germline, CDR1 is SGHRS and CDR2 is YFSETQ. Trimming took 3 bases from V and 0 from J, leaving 12 bases between them. This CDR3 spans 16 amino acids. The CDR3: CASSSGRGATNEKLFF. As DNA, the CDR3 is TGCGCCAGCAGCTCCGGACGGGGGGCAACTAATGAAAAACTGTTTTTT.

The J gene is TRBJ2-3, the V gene TRBV10-1, with a possible D match to TRBD1 (5 bases). The germline CDR1 and CDR2 sequences are WNHNN and SYGVQD (reference sequence). CDR3 length: 15 residues. The germline V and J ends were trimmed by 3 bases and 0 bases, with 10 bases remaining between them. Here the CDR3 DNA reads TGCGCCAGCAGTGAAGGGGCGTCTAGCACAGATACGCAGTATTTT. It is translated as CASSEGASSTDTQYF.

V usage is TRBV19 and J usage is TRBJ2-2; unclear D gene. V was clipped by 3 bases and J by 1 base, with 15 bases between them. The CDR3 is 17 residues long. In germline, CDR1 is LNHDA, CDR2 SQIVND (reference sequence). CDR3 in amino acids: CASSMRPQIRNTGELFF. The CDR3 DNA reads TGTGCCAGTAGTATGCGCCCACAGATAAGGAACACCGGGGAGCTGTTTTTT.

The rearrangement links TRBV5-1 to TRBJ1-3; a possible D gene is TRBD1 (5 bases). The CDR3 has 14 residues. CDR1 and CDR2 (germline): SGHRS, YFSETQ. Trimming pared 5 bases from V and 3 bases from J, leaving 12 bases between. CDR3 sequence: CASRGQGGGNTIYF. The CDR3, as DNA: TGCGCCAGCAGAGGCCAGGGTGGTGGAAACACCATATATTTT.

This clone was detected only a few times. The chain uses TRBV24-1 and TRBJ2-1; TRBD1 agrees at 9 bases. Germline lookup yields CDR1 KGHDR and CDR2 SFDVKD. The CDR3 runs 17 residues. The V gene end was trimmed by 3 bases and the J gene end by 1 base; junction bases not matched to a gene: 6. The CDR3 DNA reads as TGTGCCACCAGTGATCGACAACAGGGGGCATCCTACAATGAGCAGTTCTTC. Its protein is CATSDRQQGASYNEQFF.

The rearrangement uses TRBV4-3 and TRBJ2-7, with D uncertain. The CDR3 is made up of 15 amino acids. The germline gives CDR1 LGHNA, CDR2 YSLEER. V lost 0 bases and J lost 0, with 9 bases in between. CDR3: CASSQDRSGSYEQYF. The CDR3 nucleotides read TGCGCCAGCAGCCAAGATCGATCGGGCTCCTACGAGCAGTACTTC.

V is TRBV2 and J is TRBJ2-6, with D hard to call. Germline CDR1 SNHLY, CDR2 FYNNEI. Between the trimmed V and J ends, which lost 6 bases and 0 bases, there was a span of 18 bases. The CDR3 loop spans 18 amino acids. The CDR3 spells CASRVWSGFASGANVLTF. The DNA for the CDR3 is TGTGCCAGCAGAGTATGGTCAGGCTTCGCCTCTGGGGCCAACGTCCTGACTTTC.

J is TRBJ2-1 and V is TRBV11-2, with TRBD2 identical over 8 bases. Trimming removed 5 bases from V and 7 bases from J; junction bases left unmatched: 7. Germline CDR1 is SGHAT and CDR2 is FQNNGV. The CDR3 spans 14 residues. In DNA form, the CDR3 reads TGTGCCAGCAGCACCGGGACTAGAAGGAATGAGCAGTTCTTC. Translating gives CASSTGTRRNEQFF.

The chain is built from TRBV28 and TRBJ2-2, with 11 bases that match TRBD2. The CDR3 is 19 residues long. Germline loops: CDR1 MDHEN, CDR2 SYDVKM. The V gene end was trimmed by 7 bases and the J gene end by 6 bases; junction bases not matched to a gene: 19. CDR3: CASITGGLAVMNVAGELFF. CDR3 DNA: TGTGCCAGCATCACTGGGGGACTAGCGGTCATGAATGTGGCCGGGGAGCTGTTTTTT.

The chain employs TRBV27 and TRBJ1-1; D is ambiguous. Trimming left V 4 bases short and J 5 bases short, with 5 bases between. This CDR3 has 11 amino acids. CDR1 is MNHEY and CDR2 is SMNVEV in the germline V gene (reference sequence). CDR3 coding DNA: TGTGCCAGCAGTTCCCGGACTGAAGCTTTCTTT. This codes for CASSSRTEAFF.

This clone came up a few times. The chain uses TRBV9 and TRBJ2-7; TRBD2 matches 7 bases. Unmatched junction bases numbered 9, after V lost 3 bases and J lost 0 bases. The CDR3 runs to 16 residues. Germline V gene data show CDR1 as SGDLS and CDR2 as YYNGEE. This CDR3 is CASSAELSGGSYEQYF. The CDR3 nucleotides are TGTGCCAGCAGCGCTGAGTTATCGGGAGGCTCCTACGAGCAGTACTTC.

This clone was picked up a small number of times. The chain couples TRBV6-2 or TRBV6-3 to TRBJ2-1; D remains ambiguous. This CDR3 has 15 residues. The germline gives CDR1 MNHEY, CDR2 SVGEGT. The ends were cut back, 2 bases at V and 2 bases at J, with 10 bases in the middle. The CDR3 sequence: CASSYHQLPYNEQFF. CDR3 bases: TGTGCCAGCAGTTACCATCAGCTCCCCTACAATGAGCAGTTCTTC.

The rearrangement joins TRBV13 to TRBJ2-2, with TRBD2 identical over 8 bases. J was trimmed by 5 bases and V by 6 bases; bases with no gene match: 8. This CDR3 is built from 15 residues. Germline V CDR1 and CDR2: PRHDT, FYEKMQ (reference sequence). The CDR3 sequence: CASRRGAGATGELFF. CDR3 DNA: TGTGCCAGCAGGAGGGGAGCGGGAGCTACCGGGGAGCTGTTTTTT.

The count of this clone is one. J is TRBJ1-1 and V is TRBV7-2, with D unclear. The CDR3 runs 15 residues. Per germline, CDR1 SGHTA and CDR2 FQGNSA. Trimming removed 7 bases at V and 0 bases at J, with 15 bases between. The CDR3 sequence: CASTAPGVMNTEAFF. DNA for the CDR3: TGTGCCAGCACCGCACCAGGAGTCATGAACACTGAAGCTTTCTTT. Full variable domain (outside the CDR3, taken from reference TRBV7-2 and TRBJ1-1): GAGVSQSPSNKVTEKGKDVELRCDPISGHTALYWYRQSLGQGLEFLIYFQGNSAPDKSGLPSDRFSAERTGGSVSTLTIQRTQQEDSAVYLCASTAPGVMNTEAFFGQGTRLTVV.

This clone was counted only a few times. The J gene is TRBJ1-5, the V gene TRBV27; tentative D call: TRBD1 (5 bases). V was shortened by 5 bases and J by 7 bases, with 12 bases between the two germline ends. Looked up from germline, CDR1 is MNHEY and CDR2 is SMNVEV (reference sequence). This CDR3 has 13 amino acids. The CDR3 is CASSLRVWQPQHF. For the CDR3, the DNA is TGTGCCAGCAGTCTCAGGGTTTGGCAGCCCCAGCATTTT.

This chain uses TRBV14 with TRBJ2-1; TRBD2 aligns across 10 bases. Per germline, CDR1 SGHDN and CDR2 FVKESK. Losses at the gene ends were 6 bases for V and 9 bases for J; bases not matched to a gene: 11. The CDR3 consists of 15 residues. The DNA of the CDR3 is TGTGCCAGCAGTCGACTAGCGGGCTCCTATGGTGAGCAGTTCTTC. Its protein is CASSRLAGSYGEQFF. Filled out from reference TRBV14 and TRBJ2-1, the complete variable domain reads EAGVTQFPSHSVIEKGQTVTLRCDPISGHDNLYWYRRVMGKEIKFLLHFVKESKQDESGMPNNRFLAERTGGTYSTLKVQPAELEDSGVYFCASSRLAGSYGEQFFGPGTRLTVL.

The V gene is TRBV6-5, the J gene TRBJ2-1; TRBD2 matches at 8 bases. The CDR3 consists of 14 residues. Germline V CDR1 and CDR2: MNHEY, SVGAGI. J gave up 9 bases and V 7 bases, and 11 bases lay outside the gene matches. CDR3 loop: CASKQAGTRVEQFF. CDR3 coding DNA: TGTGCCAGCAAACAAGCCGGGACTAGGGTTGAGCAGTTCTTC.

This clone has only a few counts. The chain recombines TRBV2 with TRBJ1-2; TRBD1 aligns across 9 bases. Germline V gives CDR1 SNHLY, CDR2 FYNNEI. This CDR3 comprises 15 residues. V shed 3 bases and J 4 bases; nucleotides not matched to a gene: 6. DNA for the CDR3: TGTGCCAGCAGTGACCGGACAGGGGTCAGCTATGGCTACACCTTC. It codes for CASSDRTGVSYGYTF.

The gene calls are TRBV15 and TRBJ1-3; perhaps TRBD1 as D (6 bases). CDR1 and CDR2 from the germline V gene are LNHNV and YYDKDF (reference sequence). This CDR3 has 16 amino acids. Deletions cut 0 bases from V and 0 bases from J, with 9 bases between. CDR3 in DNA: TGTGCCACCAGCAGAGATCCACAGGGCTCTGGAAACACCATATATTTT. Its protein product is CATSRDPQGSGNTIYF. The full variable domain, rest sourced from reference TRBV15 and TRBJ1-3, is DAMVIQNPRYQVTQFGKPVTLSCSQTLNHNVMYWYQQKSSQAPKLLFHYYDKDFNNEADTPDNFQSRRPNTSFCFLDIRSPGLGDTAMYLCATSRDPQGSGNTIYFGEGSWLTVV.

This chain joins TRBV18 and TRBJ2-6; D may be TRBD2 (6 bases). Germline CDR1 is KGHSH and CDR2 is LQKENI. Trimming removed 2 bases at V and 0 bases at J, with 20 bases between. This CDR3 has 20 residues. In DNA, the CDR3 is TGTGCCAGCTCACCAAGACTAACCCGGGGGTCCCGCTCTGGGGCCAACGTCCTGACTTTC. Protein product: CASSPRLTRGSRSGANVLTF.

This clone was detected once. The CDR3 DNA reads TGTGCCAGCTCACCAACACTACAGGGCTCTGGAAACACCATATATTTT. This gives the protein CASSPTLQGSGNTIYF. J is TRBJ1-3 and V is TRBV18; TRBD1 might be the D (6 bases). Germline-derived CDR1 and CDR2 are KGHSH and LQKENI. Trimming took 2 bases from V and 0 from J, leaving 11 bases between them. CDR3 length equals 16 residues.